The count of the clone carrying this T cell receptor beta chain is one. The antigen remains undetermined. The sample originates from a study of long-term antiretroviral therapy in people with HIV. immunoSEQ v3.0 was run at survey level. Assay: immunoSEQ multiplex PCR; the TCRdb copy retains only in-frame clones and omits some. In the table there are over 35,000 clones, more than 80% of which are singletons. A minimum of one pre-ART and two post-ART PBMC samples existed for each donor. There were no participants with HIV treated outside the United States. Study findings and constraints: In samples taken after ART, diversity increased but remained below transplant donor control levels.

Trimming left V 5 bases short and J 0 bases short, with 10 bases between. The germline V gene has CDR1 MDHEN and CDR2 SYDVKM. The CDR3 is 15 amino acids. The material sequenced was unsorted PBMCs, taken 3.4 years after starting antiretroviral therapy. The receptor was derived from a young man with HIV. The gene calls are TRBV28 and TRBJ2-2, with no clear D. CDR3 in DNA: TGTGCCAGCAGTGGGCGACGGGCGAACACCGGGGAGCTGTTTTTT. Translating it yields CASSGRRANTGELFF.